This TCR beta chain was observed in a study of blood T cell repertoires in COVID-19. Study information: T cells, B-cell-depleted T cells, or PBMCs supplied cDNA or gDNA.

As handled by the study authors: Reference gene primer amplification yielded estimated nucleated cell counts. TCRdb keeps only in-frame clones here, not all; method: immunoSEQ multiplex PCR. V, J and clone size are those of that table, while D and trimming were read from the DNA. The sample includes 20,000 to 30,000 clones, 80% to 95% of them seen just once. This CDR3 region has 15 residues. Germline V gene data show CDR1 as KGHDR and CDR2 as SFDVKD. V lost 2 bases, J lost 3 bases, and 12 bases lay in between. This sequence originates from a human donor in a cohort sampled during active COVID-19. Source material: peripheral blood. The chain links TRBV24-1 to TRBJ1-2; tentative D call: TRBD1 (6 bases). CDR3 protein: CATSDSSRGDYGYTF. CDR3 nucleotides: TGTGCCACCAGTGATTCGTCCAGGGGCGACTATGGCTACACCTTC.